These 5 T cell receptor beta chains came from one sample sequenced in a study of T cell repertoires in cytomegalovirus infection. TCRdb called the reads again in MiXCR, with one record for every CDR3 protein. The top ten clones hold 45% to 65% of a sample with roughly 69,000 distinct CDR3 sequences, around 27% of them seen once. Their specific antigens are unknown. This material consisted of CD8+ T cells from cultured PBMCs, taken from culture after CMV antigen stimulation. Every receptor here comes from a human donor in good health (CMV status not recorded). Some clones in this sample may be carry-over from other donors' samples.

CDR3: CASRRTDTPTYEQYF. The CDR3 nucleotides are TGTGCCAGCAGACGCACAGATACCCCCACCTACGAGCAGTACTTC. The V gene is TRBV27, the J gene TRBJ2-7; no reliable D call. V lost 6 bases, J lost 2 bases, and 17 bases lay in between. Looked up from germline, CDR1 is MNHEY and CDR2 is SMNVEV (reference sequence). The CDR3 has 15 amino acids.

This chain uses TRBV25-1 with TRBJ2-1; no firm D call. This CDR3 is 13 amino acids long. The germline V and J ends were trimmed by 6 bases and 10 bases, with 16 bases remaining between them. From germline, CDR1 is MGHDK and CDR2 SYGVNS. The CDR3 reads CASSPLAIGEQFF. Written as DNA, the CDR3 is TGTGCCAGCAGCCCGCTGGCAATAGGGGAGCAGTTCTTC. Full variable domain (rest looked up from reference TRBV25-1 and TRBJ2-1): EADIYQTPRYLVIGTGKKITLECSQTMGHDKMYWYQQDPGMELHLIHYSYGVNSTEKGDLSSESTVSRIRTEHFPLTLESARPSHTSQYLCASSPLAIGEQFFGPGTRLTVL.

This chain joins TRBV29-1 and TRBJ1-1; TRBD1 matches at 9 bases. The V gene's germline CDR1 is SQVTM and CDR2 ANQGSEA. The CDR3 is 15 residues long. Losses at the gene ends were 0 bases for V and 3 bases for J; bases not matched to a gene: 5. The CDR3 DNA reads TGCAGCGTTGAAGATCTACAGGGGGCGGACACTGAAGCTTTCTTT. It is translated as CSVEDLQGADTEAFF.

The chain has TRBV6-1 and TRBJ2-1, with 9 bases that match TRBD1. J was trimmed by 7 bases and V by 2 bases; bases with no gene match: 12. Germline loops: CDR1 MNHNS, CDR2 SASEGT. This CDR3 is 17 amino acids long. CDR3 sequence (DNA): TGTGCCAGCAGTGAACTCCCCGGGACAGGGACTCGTAATGAGCAGTTCTTC. Translated: CASSELPGTGTRNEQFF.

The chain combines TRBV28 with TRBJ1-1; tentative D call: TRBD1 (5 bases). This CDR3 region has 14 residues. V lost 7 bases, J lost 3 bases, and 15 bases lay in between. Germline CDR1 is MDHEN and CDR2 is SYDVKM. The chain's CDR3 is CASIRMGGDTEAFF. The DNA of the CDR3 is TGTGCCAGCATCAGGATGGGGGGAGACACTGAAGCTTTCTTT.